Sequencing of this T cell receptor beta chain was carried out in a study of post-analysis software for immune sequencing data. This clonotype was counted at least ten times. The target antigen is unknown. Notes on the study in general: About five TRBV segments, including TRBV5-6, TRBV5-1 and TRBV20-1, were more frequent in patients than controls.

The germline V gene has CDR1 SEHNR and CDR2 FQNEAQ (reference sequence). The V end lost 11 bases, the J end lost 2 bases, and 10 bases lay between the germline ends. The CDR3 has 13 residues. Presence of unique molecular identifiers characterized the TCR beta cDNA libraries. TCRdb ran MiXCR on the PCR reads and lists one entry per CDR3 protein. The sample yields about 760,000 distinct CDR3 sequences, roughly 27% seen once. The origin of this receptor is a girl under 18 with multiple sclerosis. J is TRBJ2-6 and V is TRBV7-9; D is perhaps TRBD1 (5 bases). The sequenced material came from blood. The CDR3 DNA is TGTGCCCAAAAAGGGGCTGGGGCCAACGTCCTGACTTTC. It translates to CAQKGAGANVLTF.